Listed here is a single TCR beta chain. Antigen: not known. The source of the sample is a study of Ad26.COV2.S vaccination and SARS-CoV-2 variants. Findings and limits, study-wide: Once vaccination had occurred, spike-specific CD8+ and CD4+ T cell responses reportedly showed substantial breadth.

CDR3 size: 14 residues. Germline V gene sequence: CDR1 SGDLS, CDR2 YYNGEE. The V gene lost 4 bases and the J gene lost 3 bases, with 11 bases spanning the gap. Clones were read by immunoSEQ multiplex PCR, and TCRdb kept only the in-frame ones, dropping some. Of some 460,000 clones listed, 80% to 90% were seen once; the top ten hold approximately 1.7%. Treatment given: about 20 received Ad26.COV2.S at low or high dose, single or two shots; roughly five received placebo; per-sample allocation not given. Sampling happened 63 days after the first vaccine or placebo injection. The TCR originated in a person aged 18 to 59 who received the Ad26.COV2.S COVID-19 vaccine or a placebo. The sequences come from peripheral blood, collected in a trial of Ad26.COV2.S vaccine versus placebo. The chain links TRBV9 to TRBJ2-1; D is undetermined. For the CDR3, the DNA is TGTGCCAGCAGCCCCTGGGCGGACTACAATGAGCAGTTCTTC. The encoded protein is CASSPWADYNEQFF.